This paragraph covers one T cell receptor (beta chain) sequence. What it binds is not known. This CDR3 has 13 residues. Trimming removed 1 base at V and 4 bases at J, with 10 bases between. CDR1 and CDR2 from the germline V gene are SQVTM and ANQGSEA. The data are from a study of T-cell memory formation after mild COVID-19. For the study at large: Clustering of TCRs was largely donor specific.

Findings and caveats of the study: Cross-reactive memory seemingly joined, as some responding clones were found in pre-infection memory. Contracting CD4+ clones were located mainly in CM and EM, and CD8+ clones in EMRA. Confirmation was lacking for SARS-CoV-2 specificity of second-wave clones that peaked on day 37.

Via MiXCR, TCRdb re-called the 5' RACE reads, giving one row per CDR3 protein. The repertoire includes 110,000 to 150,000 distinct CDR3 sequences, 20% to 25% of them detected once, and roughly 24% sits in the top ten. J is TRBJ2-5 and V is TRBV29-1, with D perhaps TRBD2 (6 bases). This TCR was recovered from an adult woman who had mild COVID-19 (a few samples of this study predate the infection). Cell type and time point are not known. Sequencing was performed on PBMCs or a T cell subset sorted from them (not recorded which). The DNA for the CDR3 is TGCAGCGTTGAAGTAGAGGGAGGAGAGACCCAGTACTTC. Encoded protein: CSVEVEGGETQYF.